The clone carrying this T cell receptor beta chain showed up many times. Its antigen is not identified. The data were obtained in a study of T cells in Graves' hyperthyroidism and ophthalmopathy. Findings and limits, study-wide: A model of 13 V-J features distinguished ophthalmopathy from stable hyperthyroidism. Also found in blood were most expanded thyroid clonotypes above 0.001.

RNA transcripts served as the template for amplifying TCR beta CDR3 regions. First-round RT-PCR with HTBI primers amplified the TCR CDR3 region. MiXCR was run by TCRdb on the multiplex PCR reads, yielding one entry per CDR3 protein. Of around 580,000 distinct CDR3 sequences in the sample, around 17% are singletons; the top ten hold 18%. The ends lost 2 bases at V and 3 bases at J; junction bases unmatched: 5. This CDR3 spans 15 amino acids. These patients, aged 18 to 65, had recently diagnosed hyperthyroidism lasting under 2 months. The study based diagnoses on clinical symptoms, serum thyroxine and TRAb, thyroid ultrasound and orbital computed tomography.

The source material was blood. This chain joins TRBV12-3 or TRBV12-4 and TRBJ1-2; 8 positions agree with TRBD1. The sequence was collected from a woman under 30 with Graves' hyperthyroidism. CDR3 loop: CASSLKTGGDYGYTF. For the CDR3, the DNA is TGTGCCAGCAGTTTAAAAACAGGGGGAGACTATGGCTACACCTTC.